A single sample gave rise to the 18 T cell receptor beta chains below, sequenced in a study of response to subunit inactivated influenza vaccine. TCRdb re-analysed the RT-PCR reads in MiXCR, keeping a single row per CDR3 protein. The repertoire holds 500,000 or so distinct CDR3 sequences, with approximately 11% as singletons. The sequenced sample was PBMCs from blood, obtained roughly 6 weeks after vaccination. These receptors all stem from a man aged 45-65 years who received an inactivated influenza vaccine.

The chain carries TRBV4-3 and TRBJ2-3; TRBD2 might be the D (6 bases). V shed 0 bases and J shed 2 bases, with 12 bases lying between them. The V gene's germline CDR1 is LGHNA and CDR2 YSLEER. The CDR3 extends over 16 amino acids. DNA for the CDR3: TGCGCCAGCAGCCAAGATGTCGGGAGTCCCACAGATACGCAGTATTTT. Its protein is CASSQDVGSPTDTQYF.

This clonotype has ten or more counts. This chain joins TRBV12-3 or TRBV12-4 and TRBJ1-1; D uncertain. V was shortened by 6 bases and J by 1 base, with 9 bases between the two germline ends. The CDR3 runs to 13 residues. CDR3 protein: CASSPNKNTEAFF. In nucleotides, the CDR3 is TGTGCCAGCAGCCCGAACAAGAACACTGAAGCTTTCTTT.

V usage is TRBV12-3 or TRBV12-4 and J usage is TRBJ2-1; 9 positions agree with TRBD2. The CDR3 is 16 residues long. Trimming cost V 6 bases and J 4 bases; bases outside gene matches: 10. The CDR3: CASSPFGLAGYNEQFF. CDR3 sequence (DNA): TGTGCCAGCAGCCCCTTCGGGCTAGCGGGGTACAATGAGCAGTTCTTC.

This clonotype was seen only a few times. This chain uses TRBV7-2 with TRBJ2-7; 7 bases line up with TRBD1. Germline V gene sequence: CDR1 SGHTA, CDR2 FQGNSA. Losses at the gene ends were 3 bases for V and 2 bases for J; bases not matched to a gene: 7. The CDR3 totals 15 residues. CDR3 in amino acids: CASSFLGQPTYEQYF. The CDR3 nucleotides read TGTGCCAGCAGCTTTCTGGGACAGCCCACCTACGAGCAGTACTTC.

This clonotype was counted at least ten times. The V call is TRBV6-1, the J call TRBJ2-1; no firm D call. V lost 6 bases, J lost 6 bases, and 12 bases lay in between. Per the germline V gene, CDR1 is MNHNS and CDR2 is SASEGT. This CDR3 spans 13 amino acids. The CDR3 here is CASRRLTSNEQFF. The CDR3 coding sequence is TGTGCCAGCAGGAGGCTGACATCCAATGAGCAGTTCTTC.

The chain has TRBV20-1 and TRBJ2-3, with D unresolved. CDR3 length: 13 amino acids. The germline CDR1 and CDR2 sequences are DFQATT and SNEGSKA (reference sequence). V shed 2 bases and J shed 6 bases, with 12 bases lying between them. The CDR3 DNA reads as TGCAGTGCTAGATGGAATCCAGGTGATACGCAGTATTTT. It translates to CSARWNPGDTQYF.

This clonotype came up a few times. The chain recombines TRBV28 with TRBJ2-3, with D possibly called TRBD1 or TRBD2 (6 bases each). CDR3 length: 17 residues. Deletions cut 5 bases from V and 0 bases from J, with 18 bases between. Germline values: CDR1 MDHEN, CDR2 SYDVKM. Written as DNA, the CDR3 is TGTGCCAGCAGTATCAAGTTGGGGGGCCCTAGCACAGATACGCAGTATTTT. Its protein product is CASSIKLGGPSTDTQYF.

The V gene is TRBV4-2, the J gene TRBJ2-3; 8 bases fit TRBD2. The CDR3 spans 16 residues. Trimming at V came to 1 base and at J to 1 base, leaving 4 bases not matched to a gene. CDR1 is LGHNA and CDR2 is YNFKEQ in the germline V gene. CDR3 protein: CASSQAGSGGTDTQYF. In nucleotides, the CDR3 is TGTGCCAGCAGCCAAGCCGGTAGCGGGGGCACAGATACGCAGTATTTT.

This clonotype was seen more than once but under ten times. This chain links TRBV28 with TRBJ2-1, with a weak D call TRBD2 (6 bases). The germline CDR1 and CDR2 sequences are MDHEN and SYDVKM. V lost 7 bases, J lost 3 bases, and 10 bases lay in between. This CDR3 is built from 13 residues. The chain's CDR3 is CASMGLHYNEQFF. The DNA of the CDR3 is TGTGCCAGCATGGGACTCCACTACAATGAGCAGTTCTTC. The full variable domain, rest sourced from reference TRBV28 and TRBJ2-1, is DVKVTQSSRYLVKRTGEKVFLECVQDMDHENMFWYRQDPGLGLRLIYFSYDVKMKEKGDIPEGYSVSREKKERFSLILESASTNQTSMYLCASMGLHYNEQFFGPGTRLTVL.

This clonotype turned up a few times. The V call is TRBV29-1, the J call TRBJ2-7; TRBD2 matches 12 bases. J was trimmed by 0 bases and V by 4 bases; bases with no gene match: 4. The V gene's germline CDR1 is SQVTM and CDR2 ANQGSEA. There are 15 residues in the CDR3. CDR3 sequence reads: CSVGRTSGTSYEQYF. In nucleotides, the CDR3 is TGCAGCGTTGGACGGACTAGCGGGACCTCCTACGAGCAGTACTTC.

This chain joins TRBV15 and TRBJ2-7; D not resolved. Looked up from germline, CDR1 is LNHNV and CDR2 is YYDKDF (reference sequence). The CDR3 covers 13 residues. Trimming left V 5 bases short and J 6 bases short, with 14 bases between. CDR3 loop: CATSRQRGSEQYF. DNA for the CDR3: TGTGCCACCAGCCGACAAAGAGGTTCCGAGCAGTACTTC. The whole variable domain, remainder taken from reference TRBV15 and TRBJ2-7, is DAMVIQNPRYQVTQFGKPVTLSCSQTLNHNVMYWYQQKSSQAPKLLFHYYDKDFNNEADTPDNFQSRRPNTSFCFLDIRSPGLGDTAMYLCATSRQRGSEQYFGPGTRLTVT.

The chain has TRBV5-1 and TRBJ2-3; tentatively, D is TRBD1 (5 bases). Trimming removed 0 bases at V and 5 bases at J, with 10 bases between. The V gene's germline CDR1 is SGHRS and CDR2 YFSETQ. The CDR3 runs to 14 residues. The CDR3 coding sequence is TGCGCCAGCAGCTTGGGGACAATTGGAGATACGCAGTATTTT. It encodes CASSLGTIGDTQYF.

This clonotype has at least ten counts. The rearrangement joins TRBV7-9 to TRBJ1-3; 9 nucleotides match TRBD1. The germline V gene encodes CDR1 SEHNR and CDR2 FQNEAQ (reference sequence). The CDR3 extends over 16 amino acids. Trimming at V came to 5 bases and at J to 4 bases, leaving 9 bases not matched to a gene. CDR3: CASSHGLDRGGNTIYF. In DNA, the CDR3 is TGTGCCAGCAGCCACGGCCTGGACAGGGGCGGAAACACCATATATTTT.

This clonotype appeared a few times. The chain employs TRBV7-6 and TRBJ2-2, with D maybe TRBD2 (7 bases). The CDR3 runs to 15 residues. Trimming took 3 bases from V and 2 from J, leaving 10 bases between them. Germline V lookup: CDR1 SGHVS, CDR2 FNYEAQ. The CDR3 region has the DNA TGTGCCAGCAGCTTTAGGGGGGGAAACACCGGGGAGCTGTTTTTT. This codes for CASSFRGGNTGELFF.

V and J are TRBV7-9 and TRBJ2-7, with a weak D call TRBD1 (6 bases). CDR1 is SEHNR, CDR2 FQNEAQ, per germline (reference sequence). Trimming removed 5 bases from V and 3 bases from J, with 17 bases in between. The CDR3 is made up of 15 amino acids. In nucleotides, the CDR3 is TGTGCCAGCAGCAGAACGGGACAAGGCTTCTACGAGCAGTACTTC. It specifies CASSRTGQGFYEQYF. Looking up the rest from reference TRBV7-9 and TRBJ2-7 gives the full variable domain: DTGVSQNPRHKITKRGQNVTFRCDPISEHNRLYWYRQTLGQGPEFLTYFQNEAQLEKSRLLSDRFSAERPKGSFSTLEIQRTEQGDSAMYLCASSRTGQGFYEQYFGPGTRLTVT.

This clonotype has more than one count but fewer than ten. The chain carries TRBV7-8 and TRBJ2-7; the match to TRBD2 covers 8 bases. The V gene end was trimmed by 5 bases and the J gene end by 6 bases; junction bases not matched to a gene: 9. The length of the CDR3 is 14 residues. Germline V gene data show CDR1 as SGHVS and CDR2 as FQNEAQ. The CDR3 protein is CASSLSGAGGEQYF. CDR3 DNA: TGTGCCAGCAGCCTGAGCGGGGCGGGAGGCGAGCAGTACTTC.

This chain joins TRBV29-1 and TRBJ2-3, with 8 bases that match TRBD2. Germline V gene lookup returns CDR1 SQVTM and CDR2 ANQGSEA. V shed 6 bases and J 11 bases; nucleotides not matched to a gene: 7. The CDR3 is 11 amino acids. CDR3 bases: TGCAGCGTACCGGGGGGGCGAGTGCAGTATTTT. Its translation is CSVPGGRVQYF.

This clonotype came up many times. The chain couples TRBV7-9 to TRBJ1-2; maybe TRBD1 (5 bases). Germline CDR1 SEHNR, CDR2 FQNEAQ (reference sequence). The CDR3 has 13 residues. V dropped 1 base and J dropped 4 bases, with 7 bases sitting between them. The CDR3 DNA follows: TGTGCCAGCAGCTTAGGAGACAGCTATGGCTACACCTTC. This encodes CASSLGDSYGYTF. The whole variable domain, remainder taken from reference TRBV7-9 and TRBJ1-2, is DTGVSQNPRHKITKRGQNVTFRCDPISEHNRLYWYRQTLGQGPEFLTYFQNEAQLEKSRLLSDRFSAERPKGSFSTLEIQRTEQGDSAMYLCASSLGDSYGYTFGSGTRLTVV.